The rows below give T cell receptor beta chains drawn from one sample of a study of OX40 agonist ivuxolimab in advanced cancers. TCRdb's table, derived via immunoSEQ multiplex PCR, lists solely in-frame clones and lacks some. The sample has about 98,000 clones, 93% seen once; the top ten hold roughly 0.27%. The sample was CD4+ or CD8+ T cells sorted from blood, taken in a trial of the OX40 agonist ivuxolimab. The receptors originated from an adult with an advanced solid tumor such as melanoma, head and neck, liver or kidney cancer. The CDR3 runs from the conserved cysteine through the conserved F or W. Each record gives: clone size, V gene, D gene, J gene, CDR3 protein, CDR3 DNA. The D gene is left open where the match is weak. Expanded clones get a size class; other rows say once, few or many, or leave the size out.

abundance: -
v_gene: TRBV6-1
d_gene: -
j_gene: TRBJ2-7
CDR3aa: CASSRLTRRYEQYF
CDR3nt: TGTGCCAGCAGCCGTCTGACACGGCGCTACGAGCAGTACTTC

abundance: -
v_gene: TRBV5-8
d_gene: TRBD1
j_gene: TRBJ2-1
CDR3aa: CASSSPGQGYGQFF
CDR3nt: TGTGCCAGCAGCTCCCCGGGACAGGGTTACGGGCAGTTCTTC

abundance: once
v_gene: TRBV6-6
d_gene: -
j_gene: TRBJ1-1
CDR3aa: CASSPEGRGNTEAFF
CDR3nt: TGTGCCAGCAGTCCGGAGGGGCGCGGGAACACTGAAGCTTTCTTT

abundance: -
v_gene: TRBV5-5
d_gene: -
j_gene: TRBJ1-5
CDR3aa: CASSLAWGYNQPQHF
CDR3nt: TGTGCCAGCAGCTTGGCCTGGGGGTACAATCAGCCCCAGCATTTT

abundance: -
v_gene: TRBV28
d_gene: -
j_gene: TRBJ2-5
CDR3aa: CASSLLETQYF
CDR3nt: TGTGCCAGCAGTTTATTGGAGACCCAGTACTTC

abundance: -
v_gene: TRBV2
d_gene: -
j_gene: TRBJ1-1
CDR3aa: CASSEQGVVNTEAFF
CDR3nt: TGTGCCAGCAGTGAGCAGGGTGTGGTGAACACTGAAGCTTTCTTT

abundance: -
v_gene: TRBV18
d_gene: -
j_gene: TRBJ1-2
CDR3aa: CASSRDDRNYGYTF
CDR3nt: TGTGCCAGCTCACGTGACGACAGAAACTATGGCTACACCTTC

abundance: -
v_gene: TRBV7-9
d_gene: -
j_gene: TRBJ1-4
CDR3aa: CASANWDEKLFF
CDR3nt: TGTGCCAGCGCAAATTGGGATGAAAAACTGTTTTTT

abundance: -
v_gene: TRBV2
d_gene: -
j_gene: TRBJ1-6
CDR3aa: CASSETDLTVSPLHF
CDR3nt: TGTGCCAGCAGTGAAACGGACCTTACGGTTTCACCCCTCCACTTT

abundance: -
v_gene: TRBV6-5
d_gene: -
j_gene: TRBJ1-1
CDR3aa: CASSPPPVGTEAFF
CDR3nt: TGTGCCAGCAGTCCCCCACCGGTGGGCACTGAAGCTTTCTTT

abundance: -
v_gene: TRBV6-1
d_gene: TRBD1
j_gene: TRBJ2-7
CDR3aa: CASTPHGQGHYEQYF
CDR3nt: TGTGCCAGCACCCCCCACGGACAGGGGCACTACGAGCAGTACTTC

abundance: -
v_gene: TRBV28
d_gene: -
j_gene: TRBJ2-5
CDR3aa: CASSFLETQYF
CDR3nt: TGTGCCAGCAGTTTTTTAGAGACCCAGTACTTC

abundance: once
v_gene: TRBV6-6
d_gene: -
j_gene: TRBJ1-5
CDR3aa: CASKDQGNQPQHF
CDR3nt: TGTGCCAGCAAAGACCAGGGGAATCAGCCCCAGCATTTT

abundance: -
v_gene: TRBV5-4
d_gene: -
j_gene: TRBJ2-2
CDR3aa: CASSLEGGRDTGELFF
CDR3nt: TGTGCCAGCAGCTTGGAGGGGGGCAGAGACACCGGGGAGCTGTTTTTT

abundance: -
v_gene: TRBV4-3
d_gene: -
j_gene: TRBJ1-1
CDR3aa: CASSQHMNTEAFF
CDR3nt: TGCGCCAGCAGCCAACATATGAACACTGAAGCTTTCTTT

abundance: -
v_gene: TRBV5-5
d_gene: -
j_gene: TRBJ1-5
CDR3aa: CASSSFPNSNQPQHF
CDR3nt: TGTGCCAGCAGCTCTTTCCCCAATAGCAATCAGCCCCAGCATTTT

abundance: -
v_gene: TRBV19
d_gene: TRBD1
j_gene: TRBJ2-6
CDR3aa: CASSQRTGSSGANVLTF
CDR3nt: TGTGCCAGTAGTCAAAGGACAGGATCCTCTGGGGCCAACGTCCTGACTTTC

abundance: -
v_gene: TRBV6-4
d_gene: -
j_gene: TRBJ2-1
CDR3aa: CASSEMDRAYNEQFF
CDR3nt: TGTGCCAGCAGTGAGATGGATAGGGCTTACAATGAGCAGTTCTTC

abundance: -
v_gene: TRBV27
d_gene: -
j_gene: TRBJ1-1
CDR3aa: CASSLTGRTEAFF
CDR3nt: TGTGCCAGCAGTTTAACGGGGAGGACTGAAGCTTTCTTT

abundance: -
v_gene: TRBV30
d_gene: -
j_gene: TRBJ1-2
CDR3aa: CAWLSGSNYGYTF
CDR3nt: TGTGCCTGGCTGTCAGGGAGTAACTATGGCTACACCTTC

abundance: -
v_gene: TRBV28
d_gene: -
j_gene: TRBJ1-2
CDR3aa: CASSSFPLYGYTF
CDR3nt: TGTGCCAGCAGTTCGTTTCCTCTCTATGGCTACACCTTC

abundance: -
v_gene: TRBV14
d_gene: -
j_gene: TRBJ2-5
CDR3aa: CASSQDYPETQYF
CDR3nt: TGTGCCAGCAGCCAAGATTATCCAGAGACCCAGTACTTC

abundance: -
v_gene: TRBV25-1
d_gene: -
j_gene: TRBJ2-1
CDR3aa: CASSDPFTDEQFF
CDR3nt: TGTGCCAGCAGTGATCCCTTTACCGATGAGCAGTTCTTC

abundance: -
v_gene: TRBV25-1
d_gene: -
j_gene: TRBJ2-2
CDR3aa: CASRGDTGELFF
CDR3nt: TGTGCCAGCAGGGGGGACACCGGGGAGCTGTTTTTT

abundance: -
v_gene: TRBV2
d_gene: TRBD2
j_gene: TRBJ2-1
CDR3aa: CATLGLADNEQFF
CDR3nt: TGTGCCACCCTGGGACTAGCGGACAATGAGCAGTTCTTC

abundance: -
v_gene: TRBV5-1
d_gene: -
j_gene: TRBJ2-4
CDR3aa: CASSLDPGQTGGKNIQYF
CDR3nt: TGCGCCAGCAGCTTGGATCCCGGCCAGACAGGCGGCAAAAACATTCAGTACTTC

abundance: once
v_gene: TRBV30
d_gene: -
j_gene: TRBJ1-5
CDR3aa: CAWSLGGPRGNQPQHF
CDR3nt: TGTGCCTGGAGTCTGGGGGGTCCTAGGGGCAATCAGCCCCAGCATTTT

abundance: -
v_gene: TRBV6-6
d_gene: -
j_gene: TRBJ1-4
CDR3aa: CASSYGDTGNEKLFF
CDR3nt: TGTGCCAGCAGTTATGGAGATACGGGAAATGAAAAACTGTTTTTT

abundance: -
v_gene: TRBV7-2
d_gene: -
j_gene: TRBJ2-3
CDR3aa: CASSLLGGTQYF
CDR3nt: TGTGCCAGCAGCTTACTTGGGGGTACGCAGTATTTT

abundance: -
v_gene: TRBV6-6
d_gene: -
j_gene: TRBJ1-6
CDR3aa: CASSTAGYSPLHF
CDR3nt: TGTGCCAGCAGTACAGCAGGGTATTCACCCCTCCACTTT

abundance: -
v_gene: TRBV6-5
d_gene: -
j_gene: TRBJ1-1
CDR3aa: CASSLTGGNTEAFF
CDR3nt: TGTGCCAGCAGTTTAACGGGAGGAAACACTGAAGCTTTCTTT

abundance: -
v_gene: TRBV30
d_gene: TRBD2
j_gene: TRBJ2-7
CDR3aa: CAWTAGGSSYEQYF
CDR3nt: TGTGCCTGGACAGCTGGCGGGAGCTCCTACGAGCAGTACTTC

abundance: -
v_gene: TRBV2
d_gene: TRBD2
j_gene: TRBJ2-2
CDR3aa: CASSPSTSPNTGELFF
CDR3nt: TGTGCCAGCAGTCCATCGACTAGCCCGAACACCGGGGAGCTGTTTTTT

abundance: -
v_gene: TRBV18
d_gene: -
j_gene: TRBJ2-6
CDR3aa: CASSPGSSGANVLTF
CDR3nt: TGTGCCAGCTCACCGGGGAGCTCTGGGGCCAACGTCCTGACTTTC

abundance: -
v_gene: TRBV14
d_gene: -
j_gene: TRBJ2-2
CDR3aa: CASSQGQAANTGELFF
CDR3nt: TGTGCCAGCAGCCAAGGACAGGCCGCGAACACCGGGGAGCTGTTTTTT

abundance: -
v_gene: TRBV30
d_gene: -
j_gene: TRBJ2-3
CDR3aa: CAWSVWGGYTDTQYF
CDR3nt: TGTGCCTGGAGTGTTTGGGGCGGATACACAGATACGCAGTATTTT

abundance: -
v_gene: TRBV30
d_gene: -
j_gene: TRBJ2-5
CDR3aa: CAWSPFQETQYF
CDR3nt: TGTGCCTGGAGCCCCTTCCAAGAGACCCAGTACTTC

abundance: -
v_gene: TRBV30
d_gene: -
j_gene: TRBJ2-5
CDR3aa: CAWSANRVQETQYF
CDR3nt: TGTGCCTGGAGTGCCAACAGGGTCCAAGAGACCCAGTACTTC

abundance: -
v_gene: TRBV5-5
d_gene: -
j_gene: TRBJ1-1
CDR3aa: CASSLYGPNTEAFF
CDR3nt: TGTGCCAGCAGCTTATACGGCCCGAACACTGAAGCTTTCTTT

abundance: -
v_gene: TRBV6-5
d_gene: -
j_gene: TRBJ1-5
CDR3aa: CASSFQGSQPQHF
CDR3nt: TGTGCCAGCAGTTTCCAGGGTTCTCAGCCCCAGCATTTT

abundance: -
v_gene: TRBV7-8
d_gene: -
j_gene: TRBJ2-3
CDR3aa: CASSEGSPDTQYF
CDR3nt: TGTGCCAGCAGTGAGGGGTCCCCAGATACGCAGTATTTT

abundance: -
v_gene: TRBV28
d_gene: TRBD1
j_gene: TRBJ1-2
CDR3aa: CASSLLGQQFINGYTF
CDR3nt: TGTGCCAGCTCCCTTTTGGGACAGCAGTTTATAAATGGCTACACCTTC

abundance: -
v_gene: TRBV5-6
d_gene: TRBD1
j_gene: TRBJ2-5
CDR3aa: CASSSGTGAETQYF
CDR3nt: TGTGCCAGCAGCTCCGGGACAGGGGCAGAGACCCAGTACTTC